Listed below are T cell receptor beta chains from one sample, sequenced in a study of blood T cell repertoires in COVID-19. Measured with immunoSEQ multiplex PCR; TCRdb has only the in-frame clones, and not every one. The table has 200,000 to 300,000 clones, 75% to 85% seen once. The specimen sequenced was peripheral blood. The receptors here all came from a woman of 80 years or more with COVID-19, enrolled during active disease. The CDR3 runs from the conserved cysteine through the conserved F or W. D genes are given only for firm matches. Only some rows state a clone size, as once, few, many or a class for expanded clones.

>-|TRBV2|-|TRBJ2-6
CASSPAGWSGANVLTF
TGTGCCAGCAGTCCGGCAGGGTGGTCTGGGGCCAACGTCCTGACTTTC
>-|TRBV30|-|TRBJ1-5
CAWSGAGHNQPQHF
TGTGCCTGGAGTGGGGCAGGACACAATCAGCCCCAGCATTTT
>-|TRBV6-2/TRBV6-3|-|TRBJ2-1
CASSPGHYNEQFF
TGTGCCAGCAGCCCCGGACATTACAATGAGCAGTTCTTC
>-|TRBV23-1|-|TRBJ1-4
CASSHPIEEKLFF
TGCGCCAGCAGTCATCCGATAGAAGAAAAACTGTTTTTT
>-|TRBV6-5|few|TRBJ1-2
CASSYRDRSYGYTF
TGTGCCAGCAGTTATCGTGACAGGAGCTATGGCTACACCTTC
>TRBD2|TRBV2|-|TRBJ2-2
CASSDRPLAGGVNTGELFF
TGTGCCAGCAGTGACCGTCCACTAGCGGGAGGAGTGAACACCGGGGAGCTGTTTTTT
>-|TRBV10-3|-|TRBJ2-2
CAISEDVGELFF
TGTGCCATCAGTGAGGATGTGGGCGAGCTGTTTTTT
>-|TRBV7-6|-|TRBJ1-5
CASSLAGSGVNQPQHF
TGTGCCAGCAGCTTAGCGGGATCAGGGGTAAATCAGCCCCAGCATTTT
>-|TRBV7-3|-|TRBJ2-7
CASSLDRGTSYEQYF
TGTGCCAGCAGCTTGGACCGCGGGACCTCCTACGAGCAGTACTTC
>-|TRBV7-9|-|TRBJ1-1
CASSLVQGYAFF
TGTGCCAGCAGCTTAGTACAGGGATATGCTTTCTTT
>TRBD1|TRBV7-9|-|TRBJ1-4
CASSKSTGGGEKLFF
TGTGCCAGCAGCAAGTCGACAGGGGGAGGTGAAAAACTGTTTTTT
>-|TRBV6-2/TRBV6-3|-|TRBJ1-5
CASSYPTGLGQPQHF
TGTGCCAGCAGTTACCCTACAGGGTTGGGACAGCCCCAGCATTTT